The T cell receptor (beta chain) under discussion was sequenced for a study of T cell responses to AZD1222 COVID-19 vaccine. Study-wide background: Some second doses came at about 4 weeks and others at about 12 weeks; these were pooled. Overall study results and limits: White British donors predominated, females outnumbered males, and clonal diversity was possibly underestimated.

Trimming left V 4 bases short and J 6 bases short, with 11 bases between. The germline CDR1 and CDR2 sequences are SGHRS and YFSETQ. The CDR3 spans 14 residues. TCRdb's table, derived via immunoSEQ multiplex PCR, lists solely in-frame clones and lacks some. The sample has approximately 100,000 clones, about 91% seen once. This clone was recorded many times. Its target is unknown. Here the CDR3 omits its conserved ending phenylalanine or tryptophan, so a read error is the likely source. V and J are TRBV5-1 and TRBJ1-6, with a tentative D call TRBD1 (6 bases). The receptor comes from an adult in good health. The sample was peripheral blood, taken on day 0 of AZD1222 vaccination. The CDR3 is CASSTDRSNSPLHL. In DNA form, the CDR3 reads TGCGCCAGCAGCACGGACAGAAGTAATTCACCCCTCCACCTT.